A single sample gave rise to the 20 T cell receptor beta chains below, sequenced in a study of blood T cell repertoires in COVID-19. Libraries were prepared by immunoSEQ multiplex PCR; TCRdb keeps only in-frame clonotypes and omits some of them. The data show 300,000 to 400,000 clones, with around nine tenths seen just once and around 2.7% held by the top ten. The sequenced material came from PBMCs or T cells enriched from blood (not recorded which). All receptors derive from a man aged 60 to 69 who had recovered from COVID-19.

In its sample, this clone was seen once. The chain links TRBV4-1 to TRBJ2-1, with D perhaps TRBD2 (5 bases). The CDR3 has 15 amino acids. The V and J ends lost 1 base and 0 bases respectively, with 7 bases between them. From germline, CDR1 is MGHRA and CDR2 YSYEKL. Here the CDR3 reads CASSQGDYSYNEQFF. In DNA, the CDR3 is TGCGCCAGCAGCCAAGGCGACTACTCCTACAATGAGCAGTTCTTC.

The chain carries TRBV4-1 and TRBJ2-3; no reliable D call. V lost 1 base and J 5 bases, leaving 19 bases between the germline ends. The length of the CDR3 is 17 residues. Germline loops: CDR1 MGHRA, CDR2 YSYEKL. This CDR3 reads CASSQGASSRSQDTQYF. Here the CDR3 DNA reads TGCGCCAGCAGCCAAGGGGCGAGCAGTAGGTCCCAAGATACGCAGTATTTT.

V is TRBV7-2 and J is TRBJ1-3; the D gene is possibly TRBD1 (6 bases). The V gene's germline CDR1 is SGHTA and CDR2 FQGNSA. There are 18 residues in the CDR3. Trimming cost V 0 bases and J 3 bases, with 18 bases left between them. The CDR3 spells CASSLARLTGLRGNTIYF. CDR3 DNA: TGTGCCAGCAGCTTAGCCCGCCTAACAGGGTTACGTGGAAACACCATATATTTT. The full variable domain, with the rest looked up from reference TRBV7-2 and TRBJ1-3, is GAGVSQSPSNKVTEKGKDVELRCDPISGHTALYWYRQSLGQGLEFLIYFQGNSAPDKSGLPSDRFSAERTGGSVSTLTIQRTQQEDSAVYLCASSLARLTGLRGNTIYFGEGSWLTVV.

This clone was detected a few times. This chain joins TRBV6-5 and TRBJ2-5; possibly TRBD1 for D (8 bases). Per the germline V gene, CDR1 is MNHEY and CDR2 is SVGAGI. The CDR3 is 13 residues long. The ends were cut back, 6 bases at V and 4 bases at J, with 12 bases in the middle. CDR3 protein: CASSYRGGETQYF. The CDR3 region has the DNA TGTGCCAGCAGCTACAGGGGGGGAGAGACCCAGTACTTC.

The rearrangement uses TRBV11-2 and TRBJ2-1; 11 bases align to TRBD2. The CDR3 contains 16 residues. Germline V gives CDR1 SGHAT, CDR2 FQNNGV. J was trimmed by 6 bases and V by 1 base; bases with no gene match: 5. The CDR3, as DNA: TGTGCCAGCAGCTTAGGTCCACTAGCGGGGGTCAATGAGCAGTTCTTC. The encoded protein is CASSLGPLAGVNEQFF.

This clone was recorded only once. This chain links TRBV19 with TRBJ2-1; TRBD2 might be the D (5 bases). Germline-derived CDR1 and CDR2 are LNHDA and SQIVND (reference sequence). CDR3 size: 17 residues. With 3 bases removed from V and 2 bases from J, the gap between germline ends came to 17 bases. For the CDR3, the DNA is TGTGCCAGTAGTATGTTTGGTGGCGGGCGCCCCTACAATGAGCAGTTCTTC. It codes for CASSMFGGGRPYNEQFF. Together with reference TRBV19 and TRBJ2-1, the CDR3 gives the full variable domain: DGGITQSPKYLFRKEGQNVTLSCEQNLNHDAMYWYRQDPGQGLRLIYYSQIVNDFQKGDIAEGYSVSREKKESFPLTVTSAQKNPTAFYLCASSMFGGGRPYNEQFFGPGTRLTVL.

The CDR3 loop is CASSRTKTGELFF. DNA for the CDR3: TGTGCCAGCAGCCGGACAAAGACCGGGGAGCTGTTTTTT. This chain joins TRBV2 and TRBJ2-2, with a possible D match to TRBD1 (5 bases). V was trimmed by 6 bases and J by 5 bases, leaving 10 bases between them. This CDR3 spans 13 amino acids. Germline V CDR1 and CDR2: SNHLY, FYNNEI.

J is TRBJ2-7 and V is TRBV6-5, with 8 nucleotides matching TRBD2. Germline V lookup: CDR1 MNHEY, CDR2 SVGAGI. CDR3 size: 16 residues. Germline trimming cut 0 bases from V and 0 bases from J; bases unmatched to any gene: 4. The CDR3 DNA sequence: TGTGCCAGCAGTTACTCGCGGCGGGGGGACTCCTACGAGCAGTACTTC. This encodes CASSYSRRGDSYEQYF.

The chain combines TRBV7-3 with TRBJ1-6; D might be TRBD1 (6 bases). The CDR3 extends over 13 amino acids. V was shortened by 4 bases and J by 7 bases, with 8 bases between the two germline ends. Germline loops: CDR1 SGHTA, CDR2 FQGTGA. The CDR3 reads CASSYQGNSPLHF. The CDR3 nucleotides are TGTGCCAGCAGCTACCAGGGGAATTCACCCCTCCACTTT.

The chain links TRBV18 to TRBJ2-4; 10 bases match TRBD1. Trimming at V came to 4 bases and at J to 8 bases, leaving 8 bases not matched to a gene. Germline V CDR1 and CDR2: KGHSH, LQKENI. The CDR3 totals 15 residues. The CDR3 protein is CASSQTTGGVDIQYF. The CDR3 DNA follows: TGTGCCAGCTCACAAACGACAGGGGGCGTGGACATTCAGTACTTC.

This clone has only a few counts. This chain joins TRBV7-9 and TRBJ1-1, with D maybe TRBD1 (6 bases). This CDR3 has 17 residues. Per germline, CDR1 SEHNR and CDR2 FQNEAQ (reference sequence). Trimming took off 4 bases at V and 1 base at J, with 19 bases between the two ends. The CDR3 here is CASSSLRGSLKNTEAFF. The CDR3 bases are TGTGCCAGCAGCTCCCTGAGGGGGTCTCTAAAGAACACTGAAGCTTTCTTT.

The V and J genes are TRBV5-6 and TRBJ1-5; unclear D gene. The CDR3 totals 15 residues. The V end lost 0 bases, the J end lost 2 bases, and 9 bases lay between the germline ends. CDR1 is SGHDT and CDR2 is YYEEEE in the germline V gene. The CDR3 here is CASSLVSGGNQPQHF. In nucleotides, the CDR3 is TGTGCCAGCAGCTTGGTTTCCGGAGGCAATCAGCCCCAGCATTTT.

The gene calls are TRBV3-1 (or the pseudogene TRBV3-2) and TRBJ2-3; the D gene is possibly TRBD2 (6 bases). CDR1 and CDR2 (germline): LGHDT, YNNKEL (reference sequence). Trimming cost V 1 base and J 3 bases, with 11 bases left between them. The CDR3 sequence is 15 residues long. The CDR3: CASSQGAGPTDTQYF. The CDR3 coding sequence is TGTGCCAGCAGCCAAGGTGCGGGACCGACAGATACGCAGTATTTT.

The V call is TRBV19, the J call TRBJ1-1; D might be TRBD1 (6 bases). Looked up from germline, CDR1 is LNHDA and CDR2 is SQIVND (reference sequence). V was cut by 1 base and J by 1 base, with 10 bases left in between. The CDR3 length is 15 residues. The CDR3: CASSIGGTKNTEAFF. CDR3 sequence (DNA): TGTGCCAGTAGTATAGGGGGGACAAAGAACACTGAAGCTTTCTTT. The entire variable domain, with the rest obtained from reference TRBV19 and TRBJ1-1, is as follows: DGGITQSPKYLFRKEGQNVTLSCEQNLNHDAMYWYRQDPGQGLRLIYYSQIVNDFQKGDIAEGYSVSREKKESFPLTVTSAQKNPTAFYLCASSIGGTKNTEAFFGQGTRLTVV.

The gene calls are TRBV7-9 and TRBJ1-2; tentative D call: TRBD1 (6 bases). Trimming took 1 base from V and 7 from J, leaving 16 bases between them. The V gene's germline CDR1 is SEHNR and CDR2 FQNEAQ (reference sequence). This CDR3 spans 15 amino acids. The DNA for the CDR3 is TGTGCCAGCAGCTTAGTACAGGTTGGGGGCTCTGGCTACACCTTC. Protein sequence: CASSLVQVGGSGYTF.

The chain is built from TRBV12-3 or TRBV12-4 and TRBJ2-1; maybe TRBD1 (6 bases). V lost 6 bases and J 8 bases, leaving 11 bases between the germline ends. The CDR3 contains 12 residues. CDR3 nucleotide sequence: TGTGCCAGCAGCCTATACAGGGATGAGCAGTTCTTC. Protein product: CASSLYRDEQFF.

This rearrangement joins TRBV4-1 to TRBJ1-2, with unresolved D. Germline values: CDR1 MGHRA, CDR2 YSYEKL. V lost 4 bases and J lost 4, with 16 bases in between. The CDR3 spans 15 residues. In nucleotides, the CDR3 is TGCGCCAGCAGCCCCGGGTTGCGGGCGGGCTATGGCTACACCTTC. This gives the protein CASSPGLRAGYGYTF.

This chain joins TRBV27 and TRBJ1-5; a possible D gene is TRBD1 (5 bases). V lost 2 bases and J 5 bases, leaving 10 bases between the germline ends. The CDR3 is made up of 14 amino acids. From germline, CDR1 is MNHEY and CDR2 SMNVEV (reference sequence). CDR3 in amino acids: CASSLGGVYQPQHF. The CDR3 DNA is TGTGCCAGCAGTTTAGGGGGGGTTTATCAGCCCCAGCATTTT.

The V gene is TRBV19, the J gene TRBJ1-6; 9 bases are shared with TRBD1. Germline CDR1 LNHDA, CDR2 SQIVND (reference sequence). The V segment lost 5 bases and the J segment 0 bases; nucleotides outside the gene matches: 14. CDR3 size: 20 residues. The CDR3 protein is CASSVQTGTGLSSYNSPLHF. The CDR3 nucleotides read TGTGCCAGTAGTGTTCAAACCGGGACAGGGTTGAGCTCCTATAATTCACCCCTCCACTTT.

The chain is built from TRBV9 and TRBJ2-3; a possible D gene is TRBD1 (5 bases). V lost 2 bases, J lost 5 bases, and 18 bases lay in between. Per the germline V gene, CDR1 is SGDLS and CDR2 is YYNGEE. The CDR3 spans 16 residues. The chain's CDR3 is CASSVGHLRMLDTQYF. The CDR3 nucleotides are TGTGCCAGCAGCGTCGGACACTTAAGAATGTTAGATACGCAGTATTTT.